Listed below are T cell receptor beta chains from one sample, sequenced in a study of T cells in localized non-small cell lung cancer. Generated by immunoSEQ multiplex PCR, the TCRdb table keeps only in-frame clones and is missing some. The sample includes 35,000 to 50,000 clones, more than 85% of them seen just once. The sequences come from PBMCs, collected before any cancer treatment. All receptors derive from a woman aged 35 to 75 with stage II lung adenocarcinoma. The CDR3 runs from the conserved cysteine through the conserved F or W. A D gene is named only where the DNA matches it firmly. Expanded clones are given a class, and other clones once, few, many or no size at all.

D | size | J | V | CDR3 | DNA
- | - | TRBJ1-2 | TRBV9 | CASSAGGYGYTF | TGTGCCAGCAGCGCAGGCGGCTATGGCTACACCTTC
TRBD1 | - | TRBJ1-6 | TRBV28 | CASSFETGNSPLHF | TGTGCCAGCAGTTTTGAGACAGGGAATTCACCCCTCCACTTT
- | - | TRBJ1-3 | TRBV29-1 | CSVQGISGNTIYF | TGCAGCGTTCAGGGGATATCTGGAAACACCATATATTTT
TRBD1 | - | TRBJ2-5 | TRBV6-1 | CASSEPDRGETQYF | TGTGCCAGCAGTGAGCCTGACAGGGGAGAGACCCAGTACTTC
- | - | TRBJ2-3 | TRBV28 | CASSLGGADTQYF | TGTGCCAGCAGTTTAGGAGGAGCAGATACGCAGTATTTT
TRBD1 | - | TRBJ1-5 | TRBV7-9 | CASSWDRDDQPQHF | TGTGCCAGCAGCTGGGACAGGGATGATCAGCCCCAGCATTTT
TRBD2 | - | TRBJ2-2 | TRBV6-5 | CASSRTSGNTGELFF | TGTGCCAGCAGTCGGACTAGCGGCAACACCGGGGAGCTGTTTTTT
- | - | TRBJ2-5 | TRBV18 | CASSLHGGETQYF | TGTGCCAGCTCACTCCATGGAGGGGAGACCCAGTACTTC
- | - | TRBJ1-5 | TRBV7-9 | CASSRNRDENQPQHF | TGTGCCAGCAGCCGGAACAGGGACGAGAATCAGCCCCAGCATTTT
TRBD1 | once | TRBJ2-5 | TRBV10-3 | CAISTGQGKETQYF | TGTGCCATCAGTACGGGACAGGGGAAAGAGACCCAGTACTTC
- | - | TRBJ2-7 | TRBV2 | CASRRDSSYEQYF | TGTGCCAGCCGAAGGGACTCAAGCTACGAGCAGTACTTC
TRBD2 | once | TRBJ2-5 | TRBV2 | CASSGTSGGRETQYF | TGTGCCAGCAGTGGGACTAGCGGCGGGCGGGAGACCCAGTACTTC
TRBD1 | - | TRBJ2-7 | TRBV5-1 | CASSPGQDSLSYEQYF | TGCGCCAGCAGCCCCGGACAGGACTCACTTTCTTACGAGCAGTACTTC
- | - | TRBJ2-5 | TRBV13 | CASSFTGGGETQYF | TGTGCCAGCAGCTTCACAGGGGGAGGGGAGACCCAGTACTTC
- | once | TRBJ2-1 | TRBV10-2 | CASSDLGVGETGSYNEQFF | TGCGCCAGCAGTGACCTCGGAGTGGGGGAGACTGGCTCCTACAATGAGCAGTTCTTC
- | - | TRBJ2-7 | TRBV28 | CASRPGTGSYEQYF | TGTGCCAGCAGACCCGGGACCGGCTCCTACGAGCAGTACTTC
- | - | TRBJ2-5 | TRBV6-5 | CASTDPSQTQYF | TGTGCCAGCACCGACCCATCGCAGACCCAGTACTTC
TRBD1 | - | TRBJ1-1 | TRBV11-2 | CASSLGTGSAFF | TGTGCCAGCAGCTTAGGGACAGGGTCAGCTTTCTTT
- | - | TRBJ1-1 | TRBV7-3 | CASSLNVNTEAFF | TGTGCCAGCAGCTTAAATGTGAACACTGAAGCTTTCTTT
TRBD1 | - | TRBJ1-2 | TRBV11-2 | CASSFRTGAGGYGYTF | TGTGCCAGCAGCTTTAGGACAGGGGCCGGGGGCTATGGCTACACCTTC
- | - | TRBJ1-2 | TRBV25-1 | CASRSDPKTSGYTF | TGTGCCAGCAGATCGGACCCCAAAACTTCTGGCTACACCTTC
- | - | TRBJ2-2 | TRBV5-1 | CASSTQTGNTGELFF | TGCGCCAGCAGCACCCAGACAGGGAACACCGGGGAGCTGTTTTTT
- | - | TRBJ2-2 | TRBV19 | CATRPLVSTGELFF | TGTGCCACCCGACCCCTAGTGAGCACCGGGGAGCTGTTTTTT